Below, one T cell receptor (beta chain) is given with its context. What it binds is not known. Using immunoSEQ multiplex PCR, the repertoire was profiled, and TCRdb retains in-frame clones only, with some absent. The sample carries about 12,000 clones, approximately 81% recorded once. The data derive from a study of PD-1 blockade in classical Hodgkin lymphoma. Points from the study as a whole: A significant rise in TCR diversity was seen by C4D1 for CD4+ cells but not for CD8+ cells.

Each of the patients experienced relapse following autologous stem cell transplantation, and their brentuximab vedotin exposure differed. Germline CDR1 and CDR2: SGDLS and YYNGEE. V was pared by 0 bases and J by 0 bases, with 14 bases between. This CDR3 has 17 amino acids. The chain links TRBV9 to TRBJ2-3, with TRBD2 as a possible D gene (6 bases). This specimen consisted of peripheral blood mononuclear cells (PBMCs), obtained at baseline. The origin of this receptor is a human donor with classical Hodgkin lymphoma. CDR3 loop: CASSVVGIAASTDTQYF. CDR3 DNA: TGTGCCAGCAGCGTAGTCGGAATAGCGGCCAGCACAGATACGCAGTATTTT.